The next 14 T cell receptor beta chains were all read from a single sample in a study of blood T cell repertoires in COVID-19. TCRdb's copy holds only in-frame clones and misses some; the assay was immunoSEQ multiplex PCR. The repertoire holds some 80,000 clones, with about 89% as singletons. The sample consisted of peripheral blood. These receptors were obtained from a man aged 45-65 years with active or convalescent COVID-19.

This sequence joins TRBV28 and TRBJ1-5; perhaps TRBD1 as D (6 bases). V lost 8 bases to trimming and J lost 1 base, with 12 bases between them. Germline V CDR1 and CDR2: MDHEN, SYDVKM. The CDR3 consists of 14 residues. The chain's CDR3 is CASQGLASNQPQHF. The CDR3 DNA reads TGTGCCAGCCAGGGGCTGGCGAGCAATCAGCCCCAGCATTTT.

The rearrangement links TRBV6-5 to TRBJ1-5, with TRBD1 as a possible D gene (6 bases). The CDR3 length is 13 residues. The germline V gene has CDR1 MNHEY and CDR2 SVGAGI. Trimming left V 8 bases short and J 3 bases short, with 11 bases between. CDR3 amino acids: CASGGGNNQPQHF. As DNA, the CDR3 is TGTGCCAGCGGGGGCGGAAACAATCAGCCCCAGCATTTT.

This chain joins TRBV15 and TRBJ2-2, with 14 bases that match TRBD2. Unmatched junction bases numbered 1, after V lost 1 base and J lost 6 bases. Germline V CDR1 and CDR2: LNHNV, YYDKDF (reference sequence). This CDR3 region has 16 residues. CDR3 nucleotide sequence: TGTGCCACCAGCAGAGGACTAGCGGGGGGGCCCGGGGAGCTGTTTTTT. It codes for CATSRGLAGGPGELFF.

This chain connects TRBV2 to TRBJ2-3; the D is unclear. Germline V gives CDR1 SNHLY, CDR2 FYNNEI. The V and J ends lost 4 bases and 4 bases respectively, with 12 bases between them. The CDR3 has 14 amino acids. The CDR3: CASSVATRSDTQYF. CDR3 sequence (DNA): TGTGCCAGCAGTGTGGCAACCCGATCAGATACGCAGTATTTT.

This chain connects TRBV5-1 to TRBJ2-7, with TRBD1 matching over 12 bases. Trimming cost V 3 bases and J 4 bases; bases outside gene matches: 5. Germline V CDR1 and CDR2: SGHRS, YFSETQ. This CDR3 region has 15 residues. CDR3 sequence reads: CASSWGTGGGYEQYF. The CDR3 bases are TGCGCCAGCAGCTGGGGGACAGGGGGCGGGTACGAGCAGTACTTC.

V and J are TRBV11-2 and TRBJ1-5, with no clear D. The CDR3 loop spans 13 amino acids. The V end was cut by 5 bases, the J end by 6 bases, with 11 bases between. Germline V gene lookup returns CDR1 SGHAT and CDR2 FQNNGV. For the CDR3, the DNA is TGTGCCAGCAGCGTCGGGAGCGGTCAGCCCCAGCATTTT. It yields the protein CASSVGSGQPQHF.

This clone was counted between two and nine times. The chain combines TRBV28 with TRBJ2-7; D ambiguous. V lost 8 bases and J 3 bases, leaving 11 bases between the germline ends. The CDR3 spans 12 residues. Germline CDR1 and CDR2: MDHEN and SYDVKM. This CDR3 is CASAPPGYEQYV. CDR3 DNA sequence: TGTGCCAGCGCGCCCCCGGGCTACGAGCAGTACGTC.

The rearrangement joins TRBV27 to TRBJ2-3; tentative D call: TRBD2 (6 bases). CDR1 is MNHEY, CDR2 SMNVEV, per germline (reference sequence). The length of the CDR3 is 16 residues. V gave up 7 bases and J gave up 4 bases, with 21 bases separating them. CDR3 amino acids: CASTPWRAELPDTQYF. The CDR3 DNA reads as TGTGCCAGCACCCCTTGGAGGGCCGAGCTGCCAGATACGCAGTATTTT.

The J gene is TRBJ2-7, the V gene TRBV9; D is ambiguous. V was shortened by 3 bases and J by 7 bases, with 14 bases between the two germline ends. CDR3 length: 13 residues. CDR1 and CDR2 (germline): SGDLS, YYNGEE. The CDR3, as DNA: TGTGCCAGCAGCGAAGGCCCCCCCGGGGAGCAGTACTTC. This gives the protein CASSEGPPGEQYF.

The J gene is TRBJ1-2, the V gene TRBV28; D not resolved. There are 12 residues in the CDR3. Trimming shortened V by 2 bases and J by 5 bases, and 6 bases separated the two germline ends. From germline, CDR1 is MDHEN and CDR2 SYDVKM. CDR3 sequence reads: CASSLKTYGYTF. The CDR3, as DNA: TGTGCCAGCAGTTTAAAAACTTATGGCTACACCTTC.

The chain combines TRBV27 with TRBJ2-3; a possible D gene is TRBD1 (6 bases). CDR1 is MNHEY, CDR2 SMNVEV, per germline (reference sequence). Trimming removed 5 bases from V and 6 bases from J, with 12 bases in between. This CDR3 is 13 amino acids long. The CDR3 DNA is TGTGCCAGCAGTCGACAGGTCCGCGATACGCAGTATTTT. It is translated as CASSRQVRDTQYF.

The DNA of the CDR3 is TGCGCCAGCAGCTTGATGTCCGGGACACTCTCCTACAATGAGCAGTTCTTC. It specifies CASSLMSGTLSYNEQFF. The chain couples TRBV5-1 to TRBJ2-1, with a weak D call TRBD1 (6 bases). This CDR3 has 17 amino acids. Between the trimmed V and J ends, which lost 1 base and 0 bases, there was a span of 14 bases. The V gene's germline CDR1 is SGHRS and CDR2 YFSETQ.

J is TRBJ2-1 and V is TRBV30, with a possible D match to TRBD2 (5 bases). V gave up 3 bases and J gave up 5 bases, with 11 bases separating them. From germline, CDR1 is GTSNPN and CDR2 SVGIG (reference sequence). CDR3 length: 13 residues. CDR3 residues: CAWSRFGDNEQFF. Written as DNA, the CDR3 is TGTGCCTGGAGCAGGTTCGGGGACAATGAGCAGTTCTTC.

The gene calls are TRBV7-2 and TRBJ1-5, with TRBD1 matching over 8 bases. CDR1 and CDR2 (germline): SGHTA, FQGNSA. Trimming removed 4 bases from V and 7 bases from J; junction bases left unmatched: 6. The CDR3 totals 14 residues. The CDR3 region has the DNA TGTGCCAGCAGCTGGCAGGGGGCGGGGCAGCCCCAGCATTTT. Protein: CASSWQGAGQPQHF.